This TCR beta chain was captured in a study of T cells after yellow fever vaccination. Study-level information: Libraries from low-cell-number fractions were prepared with the SMART-Seq v4 Ultra Low Input RNA kit. Regarding the study as a whole: The study re-detected most primary-vaccination clones after the booster (under 97% CD4, around 89% CD8). One caveat is that FACS-sorted repertoires could contain abundant clonotypes contaminating from the bulk population.

The TCR cDNA carried a universal primer site and UMIs from 5'RACE template switching. TCRdb reprocessed the 5' RACE reads via MiXCR and lists one record per CDR3 protein. The data contain around 300,000 distinct CDR3 sequences, roughly 4.3% of them singletons. This clonotype showed up many times. Its specificity is unknown. The ends lost 6 bases at V and 0 bases at J; junction bases unmatched: 4. Germline values: CDR1 SNHLY, CDR2 FYNNEI. The CDR3 extends over 16 amino acids. This TCR was sampled from a man younger than 35 who received the YFV17D yellow fever vaccine. This material consisted of PBMCs, taken 5 days after the yellow fever booster vaccination. The rearrangement links TRBV2 to TRBJ1-6; 8 bases fit TRBD1. CDR3 DNA sequence: TGTGCCAGCAGGGACAGGGCCAGCTCCTATAATTCACCCCTCCACTTT. Its protein product is CASRDRASSYNSPLHF.